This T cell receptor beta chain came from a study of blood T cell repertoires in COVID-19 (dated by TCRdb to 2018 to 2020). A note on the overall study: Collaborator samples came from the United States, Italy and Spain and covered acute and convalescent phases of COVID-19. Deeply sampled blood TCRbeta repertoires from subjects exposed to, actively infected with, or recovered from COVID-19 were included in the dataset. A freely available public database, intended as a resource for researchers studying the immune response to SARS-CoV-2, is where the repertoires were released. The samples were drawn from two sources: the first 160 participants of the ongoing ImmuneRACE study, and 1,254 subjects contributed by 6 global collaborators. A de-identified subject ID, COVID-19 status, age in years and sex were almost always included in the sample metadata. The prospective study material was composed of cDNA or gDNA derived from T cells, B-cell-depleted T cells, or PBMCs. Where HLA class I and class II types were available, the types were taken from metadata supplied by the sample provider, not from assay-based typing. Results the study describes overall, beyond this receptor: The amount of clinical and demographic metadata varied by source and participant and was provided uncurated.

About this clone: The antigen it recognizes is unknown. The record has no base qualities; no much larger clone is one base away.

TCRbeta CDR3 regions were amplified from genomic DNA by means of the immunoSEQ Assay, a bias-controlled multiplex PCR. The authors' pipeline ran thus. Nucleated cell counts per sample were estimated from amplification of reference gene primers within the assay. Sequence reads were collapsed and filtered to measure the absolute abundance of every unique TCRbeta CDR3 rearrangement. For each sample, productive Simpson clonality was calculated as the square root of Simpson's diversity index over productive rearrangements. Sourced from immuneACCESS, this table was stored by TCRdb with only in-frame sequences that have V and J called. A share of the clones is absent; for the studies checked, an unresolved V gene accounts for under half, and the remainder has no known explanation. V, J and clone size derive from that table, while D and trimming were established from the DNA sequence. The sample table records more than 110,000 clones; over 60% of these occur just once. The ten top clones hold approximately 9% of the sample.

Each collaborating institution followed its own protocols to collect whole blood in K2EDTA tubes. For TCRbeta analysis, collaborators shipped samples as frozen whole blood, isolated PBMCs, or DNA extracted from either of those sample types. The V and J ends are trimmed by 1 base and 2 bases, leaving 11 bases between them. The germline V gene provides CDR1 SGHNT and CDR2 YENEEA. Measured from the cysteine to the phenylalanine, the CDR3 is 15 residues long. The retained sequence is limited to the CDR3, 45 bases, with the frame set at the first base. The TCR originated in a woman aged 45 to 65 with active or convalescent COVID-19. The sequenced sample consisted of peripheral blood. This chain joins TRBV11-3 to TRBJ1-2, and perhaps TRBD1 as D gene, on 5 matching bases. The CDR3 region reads CASSLVGGVNYGYTF. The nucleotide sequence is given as TGTGCCAGCAGCTTAGTGGGGGGAGTAAACTATGGCTACACCTTC.